This TCR beta chain appears in the sequencing data of a study of blood T cell repertoires in COVID-19. In the study overall: Acute and convalescent COVID-19 samples came from the United States, Italy and Spain. In each case, the material was cDNA or gDNA derived from T cells, B-cell-depleted T cells, or PBMCs.

Trimming cost V 4 bases and J 5 bases, with 17 bases left between them. This CDR3 contains 15 residues. The V gene's germline CDR1 is SGHTS and CDR2 YDEGEE. The table came from immunoSEQ multiplex PCR; TCRdb's copy has only in-frame clones and leaves some out. Here the sample spans more than 150,000 clones, about 86% being singletons. The sequence derives from a man aged 55-75 years with acute or convalescent COVID-19. The rearrangement joins TRBV5-8 to TRBJ2-3, with D maybe TRBD1 (6 bases). Sequencing used peripheral blood. The DNA for the CDR3 is TGTGCCAGCAGCAGGGACAAGGGGAAGGTAGATACGCAGTATTTT. Residues: CASSRDKGKVDTQYF.